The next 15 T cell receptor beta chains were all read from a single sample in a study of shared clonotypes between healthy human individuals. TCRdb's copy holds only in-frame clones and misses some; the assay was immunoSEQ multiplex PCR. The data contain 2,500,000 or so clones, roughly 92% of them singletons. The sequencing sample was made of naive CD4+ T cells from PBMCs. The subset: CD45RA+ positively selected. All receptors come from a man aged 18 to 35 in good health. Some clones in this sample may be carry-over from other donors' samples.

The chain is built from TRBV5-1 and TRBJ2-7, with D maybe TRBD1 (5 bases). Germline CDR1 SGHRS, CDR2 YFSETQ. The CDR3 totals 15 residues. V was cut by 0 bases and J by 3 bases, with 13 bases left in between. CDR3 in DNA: TGCGCCAGCAGCTTGGGCCCAGGGTGGAACTACGAGCAGTACTTC. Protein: CASSLGPGWNYEQYF.

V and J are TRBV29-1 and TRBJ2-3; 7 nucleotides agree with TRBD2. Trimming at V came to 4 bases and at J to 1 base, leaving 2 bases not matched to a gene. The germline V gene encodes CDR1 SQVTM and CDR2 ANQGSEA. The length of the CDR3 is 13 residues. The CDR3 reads CSVVRGGTDTQYF. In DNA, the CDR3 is TGCAGCGTTGTTCGGGGGGGCACAGATACGCAGTATTTT.

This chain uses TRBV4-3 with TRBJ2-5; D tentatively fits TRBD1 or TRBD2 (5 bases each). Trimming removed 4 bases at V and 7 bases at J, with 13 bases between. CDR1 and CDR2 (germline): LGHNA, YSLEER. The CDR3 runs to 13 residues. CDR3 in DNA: TGCGCCAGCAGCCCCCGGGACGTCGGGACCCAGTACTTC. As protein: CASSPRDVGTQYF.

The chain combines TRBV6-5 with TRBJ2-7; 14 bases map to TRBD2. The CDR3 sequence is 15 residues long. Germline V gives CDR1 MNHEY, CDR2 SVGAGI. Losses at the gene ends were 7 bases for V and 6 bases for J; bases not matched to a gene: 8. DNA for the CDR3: TGTGCCAGCACCGACCCGGGGACTAGCGGGAGCGAGCAGTACTTC. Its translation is CASTDPGTSGSEQYF.

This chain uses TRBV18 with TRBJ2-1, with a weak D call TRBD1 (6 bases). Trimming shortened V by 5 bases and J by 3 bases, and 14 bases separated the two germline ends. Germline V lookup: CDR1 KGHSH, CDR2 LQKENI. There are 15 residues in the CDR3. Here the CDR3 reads CASSFRDKVYNEQFF. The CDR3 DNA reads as TGTGCCAGCTCATTCCGGGACAAGGTCTACAATGAGCAGTTCTTC.

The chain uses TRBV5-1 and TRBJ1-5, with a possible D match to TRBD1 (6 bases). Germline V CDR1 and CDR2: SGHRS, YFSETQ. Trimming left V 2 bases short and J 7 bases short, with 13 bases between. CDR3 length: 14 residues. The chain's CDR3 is CASSLQGLGQPQHF. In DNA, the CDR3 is TGCGCCAGCAGCTTACAGGGCCTTGGGCAGCCCCAGCATTTT.

CDR3 in amino acids: CASSPPETSGFNTDTQYF. Here the CDR3 DNA reads TGTGCCAGCAGTCCTCCCGAGACTAGCGGTTTCAACACAGATACGCAGTATTTT. V is TRBV28 and J is TRBJ2-3, with 9 bases identical to TRBD2. Germline V gene sequence: CDR1 MDHEN, CDR2 SYDVKM. Losses at the gene ends were 5 bases for V and 2 bases for J; bases not matched to a gene: 14. This CDR3 spans 18 amino acids. Complete variable domain (other parts from reference TRBV28 and TRBJ2-3): DVKVTQSSRYLVKRTGEKVFLECVQDMDHENMFWYRQDPGLGLRLIYFSYDVKMKEKGDIPEGYSVSREKKERFSLILESASTNQTSMYLCASSPPETSGFNTDTQYFGPGTRLTVL.

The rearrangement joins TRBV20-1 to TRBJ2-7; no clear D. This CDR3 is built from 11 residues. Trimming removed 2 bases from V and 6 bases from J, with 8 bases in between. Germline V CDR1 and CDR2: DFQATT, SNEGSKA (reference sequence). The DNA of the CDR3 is TGCAGTGCTAGAATTTTTAGCGAGCAGTACTTC. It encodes CSARIFSEQYF.

CDR3: CASNELGRQGGSNQPQHF. The DNA of the CDR3 is TGTGCCAGCAACGAATTGGGGAGACAGGGGGGGAGCAATCAGCCCCAGCATTTT. This sequence joins TRBV21-1 and TRBJ1-5; the table gives TRBD1 as D, unverified against the DNA. TRBV21-1 is marked as a pseudogene. This CDR3 region has 18 residues.

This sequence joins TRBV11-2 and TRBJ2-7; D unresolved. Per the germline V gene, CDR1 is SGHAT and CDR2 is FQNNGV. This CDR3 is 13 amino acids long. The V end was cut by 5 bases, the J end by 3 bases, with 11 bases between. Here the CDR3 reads CASSLDDLYEQYF. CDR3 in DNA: TGTGCCAGCAGCCTGGACGACCTCTACGAGCAGTACTTC.

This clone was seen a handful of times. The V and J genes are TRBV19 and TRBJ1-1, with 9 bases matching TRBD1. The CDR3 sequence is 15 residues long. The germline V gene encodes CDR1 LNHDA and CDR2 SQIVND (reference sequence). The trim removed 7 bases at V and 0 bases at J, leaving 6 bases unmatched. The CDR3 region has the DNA TGTGCCAGTAAGGGGACAGGGCTGTTGAACACTGAAGCTTTCTTT. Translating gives CASKGTGLLNTEAFF.

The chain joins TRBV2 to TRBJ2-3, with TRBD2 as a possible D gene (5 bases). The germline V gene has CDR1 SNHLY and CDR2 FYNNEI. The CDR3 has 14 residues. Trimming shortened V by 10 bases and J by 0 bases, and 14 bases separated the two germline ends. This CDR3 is CATRRRASTDTQYF. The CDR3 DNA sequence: TGTGCCACACGGCGGCGGGCGAGCACAGATACGCAGTATTTT.

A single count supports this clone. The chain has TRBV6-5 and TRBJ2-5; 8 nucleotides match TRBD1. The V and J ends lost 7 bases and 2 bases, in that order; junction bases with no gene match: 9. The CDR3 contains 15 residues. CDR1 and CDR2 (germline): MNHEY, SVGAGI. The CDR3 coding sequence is TGTGCCAGCACCTCACTTGGGACAGGTCAAGAGACCCAGTACTTC. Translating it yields CASTSLGTGQETQYF.

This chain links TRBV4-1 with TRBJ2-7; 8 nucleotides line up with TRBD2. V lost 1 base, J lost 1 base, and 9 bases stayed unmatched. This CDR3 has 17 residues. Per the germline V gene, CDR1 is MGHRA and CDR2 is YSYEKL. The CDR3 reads CASSQVRTSGSSYEQYF. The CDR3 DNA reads TGCGCCAGCAGCCAAGTTCGAACTAGCGGTTCATCCTACGAGCAGTACTTC.

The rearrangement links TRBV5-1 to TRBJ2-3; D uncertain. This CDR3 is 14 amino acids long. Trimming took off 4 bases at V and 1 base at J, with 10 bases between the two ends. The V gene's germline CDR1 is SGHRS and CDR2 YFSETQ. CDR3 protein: CASSVEPGTDTQYF. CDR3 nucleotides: TGCGCCAGCAGCGTGGAGCCCGGCACAGATACGCAGTATTTT.